The 12 T cell receptor beta chains below come from one sample, sequenced in a study of blood T cell repertoires in COVID-19. Libraries were prepared by immunoSEQ multiplex PCR; TCRdb keeps only in-frame clonotypes and omits some of them. In the table there are 110,000 or so clones, 85% of which are singletons. What was sequenced was peripheral blood. These receptor sequences come from a human donor in a cohort sampled during active COVID-19.

The V call is TRBV19, the J call TRBJ1-5; 7 nucleotides match TRBD1. The CDR3 loop spans 18 amino acids. Germline trimming cut 5 bases from V and 0 bases from J; bases unmatched to any gene: 13. Germline-derived CDR1 and CDR2 are LNHDA and SQIVND (reference sequence). The CDR3 sequence: CASSRIYSGTASNQPQHF. CDR3 bases: TGTGCCAGTAGTCGCATTTATTCCGGGACAGCTAGCAATCAGCCCCAGCATTTT.

The rearrangement joins TRBV11-3 to TRBJ1-1; D possibly corresponds to TRBD1 (5 bases). From germline, CDR1 is SGHNT and CDR2 YENEEA. Trimming removed 5 bases from V and 4 bases from J, with 14 bases in between. The CDR3 extends over 14 amino acids. DNA of the CDR3: TGTGCCAGCAGCCCTTCTCCAGGGTTCACTGAAGCTTTCTTT. Its translation: CASSPSPGFTEAFF.

This clone was observed a single time. The V and J genes are TRBV6-2 or TRBV6-3 and TRBJ2-3; D perhaps matches TRBD2 (5 bases). V lost 5 bases to trimming and J lost 5 bases, with 17 bases between them. The CDR3 contains 15 residues. Germline CDR1 reads MNHEY; CDR2 reads SVGEGT. Here the CDR3 reads CASSNPFGVIDTQYF. The CDR3 DNA sequence: TGTGCCAGCAGTAACCCTTTCGGGGTGATAGATACGCAGTATTTT.

This rearrangement joins TRBV5-6 to TRBJ1-4, with D possibly TRBD1 on 6 matching bases. The CDR3 is 14 residues long. V lost 2 bases and J lost 17, with 22 bases in between. CDR1 is SGHDT, CDR2 YYEEEE, per germline. CDR3 residues: CASSLLTRPGVSFF. The CDR3 bases are TGTGCCAGCAGCTTATTGACCCGCCCAGGGGTAAGTTTTTTT.

V usage is TRBV29-1 and J usage is TRBJ2-1; 8 bases match TRBD1. The CDR3 has 12 residues. Germline V CDR1 and CDR2: SQVTM, ANQGSEA. The J segment lost 9 bases and the V segment lost 3 bases, leaving 4 bases of the junction unmatched. CDR3 region: CSVDPGGVEQFF. The CDR3, as DNA: TGCAGCGTTGACCCAGGGGGCGTTGAGCAGTTCTTC.

The chain joins TRBV11-2 to TRBJ2-3; 11 positions match TRBD2. From germline, CDR1 is SGHAT and CDR2 FQNNGV. The CDR3 runs 18 residues. With V trimmed by 5 bases and J by 0 bases, 10 bases remained unmatched. CDR3 bases: TGTGCCAGCAGCAGGCGACCAGGGACTAGCGGTAGCACAGATACGCAGTATTTT. Protein sequence: CASSRRPGTSGSTDTQYF.

This clone was seen only a few times. The chain uses TRBV10-1 and TRBJ2-1; 8 bases fit TRBD1. With 0 bases clipped from V and 9 bases from J, the junction kept 10 bases outside the gene matches. CDR1 and CDR2 from the germline V gene are WNHNN and SYGVQD (reference sequence). This CDR3 region has 16 residues. CDR3 coding DNA: TGCGCCAGCAGTGAGTCTTTAGGACAGGGAATCGGTGAGCAGTTCTTC. It is translated as CASSESLGQGIGEQFF.

V gene TRBV5-1 combines with J gene TRBJ2-2; 10 bases map to TRBD2. Germline V gene sequence: CDR1 SGHRS, CDR2 YFSETQ. The CDR3 is 17 amino acids. After removal of 6 bases from V and 2 bases from J, the junction contained 10 bases not matched to a gene. The CDR3 bases are TGCGCCAGCACCCTGGCTAGCGGGGGAATAAACACCGGGGAGCTGTTTTTT. This sequence encodes CASTLASGGINTGELFF. The complete variable domain, with remaining parts taken from reference TRBV5-1 and TRBJ2-2, reads KAGVTQTPRYLIKTRGQQVTLSCSPISGHRSVSWYQQTPGQGLQFLFEYFSETQRNKGNFPGRFSGRQFSNSRSEMNVSTLELGDSALYLCASTLASGGINTGELFFGEGSRLTVL.

Only a few counts were recorded for this clone. The chain carries TRBV2 and TRBJ2-7; a possible D gene is TRBD2 (6 bases). Germline V CDR1 and CDR2: SNHLY, FYNNEI. There are 13 residues in the CDR3. The CDR3 bases are TGTGCGGGGTTGGGACTTTCGGCTGGCGAGCAGTACTTC. Translated: CAGLGLSAGEQYF.

The chain has TRBV3-1 (or the pseudogene TRBV3-2) and TRBJ2-1; D call uncertain. CDR3 length equals 13 residues. V gave up 4 bases and J gave up 4 bases, with 8 bases separating them. CDR1 is LGHDT, CDR2 YNNKEL, per germline (reference sequence). The CDR3: CASSLPGYNEQFF. The CDR3 nucleotides read TGTGCCAGCAGCCTACCGGGTTACAATGAGCAGTTCTTC.

V gene TRBV7-9 combines with J gene TRBJ1-2, with 9 positions matching TRBD1. With V trimmed by 3 bases and J by 4 bases, 9 bases remained unmatched. Germline V gene sequence: CDR1 SEHNR, CDR2 FQNEAQ (reference sequence). The CDR3 has 16 residues. For the CDR3, the DNA is TGTGCCAGCAGCTTTCCGGGACAGGGCGGGGGCTATGGCTACACCTTC. This gives the protein CASSFPGQGGGYGYTF.

The chain combines TRBV7-6 with TRBJ2-1; TRBD2 agrees at 8 bases. The V gene end was trimmed by 5 bases and the J gene end by 8 bases; junction bases not matched to a gene: 11. The germline CDR1 and CDR2 sequences are SGHVS and FNYEAQ. This CDR3 has 15 amino acids. The chain's CDR3 is CASSEAGGPSDEQFF. CDR3 bases: TGTGCCAGCAGCGAGGCGGGGGGACCTAGCGATGAGCAGTTCTTC.